This is a list of T cell receptor beta chains from one sample in a study of T-cell memory formation after mild COVID-19. TCRdb fed the 5' RACE reads into MiXCR, producing one record per CDR3 protein. The data show some 450,000 distinct CDR3 sequences, with 15% to 20% seen just once and around 8% held by the top ten. The sample comprised PBMCs or a T cell subset sorted from them (not recorded which). The receptors come from an adult woman who had mild COVID-19 (a few samples of this study predate the infection). Cell type and time point are not known. Both conserved end residues are part of each CDR3. Fields, in order: CDR3 protein, CDR3 DNA, D gene, J gene, clone size, V gene. A D gene is named only where the DNA matches it firmly. A row's size may be missing; if present it is once, few, many or a size class.

CDR3aa: CASSPRDRAPQETQYF
CDR3nt: TGTGCCAGCAGCCCCCGGGACAGGGCGCCCCAAGAGACCCAGTACTTC
d_gene: TRBD1
j_gene: TRBJ2-5
abundance: -
v_gene: TRBV5-7

CDR3aa: CASSQQGPNYGYTF
CDR3nt: TGTGCCAGCAGCCAACAGGGGCCTAACTATGGCTACACCTTC
d_gene: -
j_gene: TRBJ1-2
abundance: few
v_gene: TRBV14

CDR3aa: CASSFSGERGFF
CDR3nt: TGTGCCAGCAGTTTTTCCGGGGAGCGTGGGTTCTTC
d_gene: -
j_gene: TRBJ2-1
abundance: few
v_gene: TRBV12-3/TRBV12-4

CDR3aa: CATTWGGYGYTF
CDR3nt: TGTGCCACCACCTGGGGAGGGTATGGCTACACCTTC
d_gene: -
j_gene: TRBJ1-2
abundance: -
v_gene: TRBV5-5

CDR3aa: CASSGGIQETQYF
CDR3nt: TGTGCCAGCAGTGGTGGCATCCAAGAGACCCAGTACTTC
d_gene: -
j_gene: TRBJ2-5
abundance: -
v_gene: TRBV25-1

CDR3aa: CASSLAAGGPDTQYF
CDR3nt: TGCGCCAGCAGCTTGGCAGCGGGAGGGCCAGATACGCAGTATTTT
d_gene: TRBD2
j_gene: TRBJ2-3
abundance: -
v_gene: TRBV5-1

CDR3aa: CASSLTRGATSAGGYTF
CDR3nt: TGTGCCAGCAGCCTCACCCGGGGGGCAACTTCGGCGGGTGGCTACACCTTC
d_gene: -
j_gene: TRBJ1-2
abundance: -
v_gene: TRBV27

CDR3aa: CAWSARSGHRYGYTF
CDR3nt: TGTGCCTGGAGTGCCCGGTCGGGACACCGCTATGGCTACACCTTC
d_gene: -
j_gene: TRBJ1-2
abundance: few
v_gene: TRBV30

CDR3aa: CASSGTSGLGRSYNEQFF
CDR3nt: TGTGCCAGCAGCGGGACTAGCGGTTTGGGGAGGTCCTACAATGAGCAGTTCTTC
d_gene: TRBD2
j_gene: TRBJ2-1
abundance: -
v_gene: TRBV5-4

CDR3aa: CASSLETFGEQFF
CDR3nt: TGCGCCAGCAGCTTGGAAACTTTTGGTGAGCAGTTCTTC
d_gene: -
j_gene: TRBJ2-1
abundance: few
v_gene: TRBV5-1

CDR3aa: CAWSQGQGGNEQFF
CDR3nt: TGTGCCTGGAGTCAAGGGCAGGGAGGCAATGAGCAGTTCTTC
d_gene: -
j_gene: TRBJ2-1
abundance: few
v_gene: TRBV30